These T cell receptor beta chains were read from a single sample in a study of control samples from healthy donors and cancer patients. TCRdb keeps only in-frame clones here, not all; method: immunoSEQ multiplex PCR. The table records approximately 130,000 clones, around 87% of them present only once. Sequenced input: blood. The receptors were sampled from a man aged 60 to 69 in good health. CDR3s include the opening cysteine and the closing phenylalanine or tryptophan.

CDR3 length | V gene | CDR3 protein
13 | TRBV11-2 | CASSLDRDQPQHF
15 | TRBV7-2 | CASSLDTGGSYEQYF
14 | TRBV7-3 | CASSFGTDHSPLHF
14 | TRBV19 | CASSLAGLRDTQYF
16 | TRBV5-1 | CASSLTSGGAGDTQYF
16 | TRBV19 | CASSHPAGTGGTEAFF
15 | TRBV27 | CASSFDRGLSGELFF
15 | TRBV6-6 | CASSHGRVSNQPQHF
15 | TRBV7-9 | CASSLDGAYQETQYF
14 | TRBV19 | CASSGLAGAYEQYF
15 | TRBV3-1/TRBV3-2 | CASSQAGRGGEKLFF
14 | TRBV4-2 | CASSQDWTNEKLFF
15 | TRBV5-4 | CASSNGQGGGETQYF
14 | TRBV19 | CASRAVDGRNEQFF
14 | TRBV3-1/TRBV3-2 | CASSHTGLKNEAFF
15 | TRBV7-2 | CASSLAGQGNQPQHF
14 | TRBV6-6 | CASSSVQGTTEAFF
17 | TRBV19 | CASSIGVGRGGTDTQYF
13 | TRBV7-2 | CASSSESANTQYF
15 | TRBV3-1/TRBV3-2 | CASTPGAAFFYGYTF
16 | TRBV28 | CASRRAGRSYNSPLHF
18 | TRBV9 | CASSVTSGGAVAYNEQFF
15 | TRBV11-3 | CASSRTGTNTGELFF
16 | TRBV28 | CASSLWTEVGRDTQYF
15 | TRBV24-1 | CATSDTGLNTGELFF
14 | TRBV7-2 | CASSLWAGSEKLFF
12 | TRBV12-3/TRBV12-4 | CASSPVLSGYTF
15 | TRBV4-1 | CASSQVQGIGGPQHF
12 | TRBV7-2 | CASRGSNSPLHF
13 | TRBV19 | CASNSVSGNTIYF
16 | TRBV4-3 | CASSQAWGQGLYEQYF
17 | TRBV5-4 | CASSPELAAVAKNIQYF
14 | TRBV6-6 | CASSPTKQGNEQFF